This T cell receptor beta chain stems from a study of blood T cell repertoires in COVID-19. Study details: Sources were T cells, B-cell-depleted T cells, or PBMCs; the material itself was cDNA or gDNA.

Per germline, CDR1 SGHDT and CDR2 YYEEEE. This CDR3 comprises 16 residues. V lost 3 bases to trimming and J lost 4 bases; unmatched junction nucleotides: 11. Sequencing used immunoSEQ multiplex PCR; TCRdb keeps in-frame clones, though not all of them. The sample holds 14,000 to 15,000 clones, roughly 92% seen once. This clonotype was obtained from a human donor with active COVID-19. The donor label of this sample is uncertain. Sample: peripheral blood. The J gene is TRBJ2-3, the V gene TRBV5-6; TRBD2 aligns across 7 bases. CDR3 sequence (DNA): TGTGCCAGCAGCTCCACTAGCGCTTCCGGGGCAGATACGCAGTATTTT. Amino acid sequence: CASSSTSASGADTQYF.